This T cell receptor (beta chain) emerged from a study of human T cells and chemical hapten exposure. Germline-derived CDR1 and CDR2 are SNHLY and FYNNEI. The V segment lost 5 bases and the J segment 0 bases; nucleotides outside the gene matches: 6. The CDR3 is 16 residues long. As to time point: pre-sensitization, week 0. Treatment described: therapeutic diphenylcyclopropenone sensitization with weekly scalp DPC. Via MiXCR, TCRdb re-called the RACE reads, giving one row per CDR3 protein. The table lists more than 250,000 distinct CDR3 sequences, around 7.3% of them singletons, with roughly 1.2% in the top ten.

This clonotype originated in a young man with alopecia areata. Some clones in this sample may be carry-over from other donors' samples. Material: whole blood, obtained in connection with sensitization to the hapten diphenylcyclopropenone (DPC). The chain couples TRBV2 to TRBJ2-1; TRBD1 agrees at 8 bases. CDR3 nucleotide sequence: TGTGCCAGCAGTAATGACAGGGGAGGCTCCTACAATGAGCAGTTCTTC. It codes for CASSNDRGGSYNEQFF.